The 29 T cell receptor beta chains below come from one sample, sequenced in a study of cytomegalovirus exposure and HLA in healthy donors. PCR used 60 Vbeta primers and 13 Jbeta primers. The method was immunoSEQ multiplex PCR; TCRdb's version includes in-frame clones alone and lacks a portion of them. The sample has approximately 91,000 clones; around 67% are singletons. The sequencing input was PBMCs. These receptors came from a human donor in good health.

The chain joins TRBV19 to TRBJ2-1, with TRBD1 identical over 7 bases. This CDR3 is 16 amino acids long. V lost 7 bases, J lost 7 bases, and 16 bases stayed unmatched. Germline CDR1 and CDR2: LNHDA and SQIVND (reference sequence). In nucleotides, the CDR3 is TGTGCCAGTATCTCCATCAGGGGGTACTCTAGGAATGAGCAGTTCTTC. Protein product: CASISIRGYSRNEQFF.

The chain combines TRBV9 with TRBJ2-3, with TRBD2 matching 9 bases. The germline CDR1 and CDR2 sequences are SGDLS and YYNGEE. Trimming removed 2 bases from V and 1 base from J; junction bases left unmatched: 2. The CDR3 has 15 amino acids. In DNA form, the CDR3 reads TGTGCCAGCAGCGTCCCTAGCGGGGGCACAGATACGCAGTATTTT. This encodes CASSVPSGGTDTQYF.

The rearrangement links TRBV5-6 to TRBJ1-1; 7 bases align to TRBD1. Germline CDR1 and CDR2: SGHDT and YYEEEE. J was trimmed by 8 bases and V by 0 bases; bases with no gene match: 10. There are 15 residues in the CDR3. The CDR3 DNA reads TGTGCCAGCAGCTTGGTGGACAGGCTAGGGGAAGAAGCTTTCTTT. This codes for CASSLVDRLGEEAFF.

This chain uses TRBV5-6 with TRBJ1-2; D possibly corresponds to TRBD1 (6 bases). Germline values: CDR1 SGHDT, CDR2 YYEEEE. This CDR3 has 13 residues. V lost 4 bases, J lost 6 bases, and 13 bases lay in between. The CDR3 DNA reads TGTGCCAGCAGCAGATCAGGGGTGCATGGCTACACCTTC. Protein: CASSRSGVHGYTF.

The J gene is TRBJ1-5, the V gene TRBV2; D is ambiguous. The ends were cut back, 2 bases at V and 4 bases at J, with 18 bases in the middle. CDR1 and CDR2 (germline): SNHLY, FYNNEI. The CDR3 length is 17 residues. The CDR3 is CASSEITVRGSNQPQHF. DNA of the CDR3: TGTGCCAGCAGTGAAATAACGGTTCGGGGAAGTAATCAGCCCCAGCATTTT.

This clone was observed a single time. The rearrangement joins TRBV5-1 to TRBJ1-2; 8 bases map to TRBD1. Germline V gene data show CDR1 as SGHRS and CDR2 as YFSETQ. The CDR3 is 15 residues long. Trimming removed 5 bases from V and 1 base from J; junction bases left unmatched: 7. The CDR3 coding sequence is TGCGCCAGCAGGGGGAGACAGGGGATTAACTATGGCTACACCTTC. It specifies CASRGRQGINYGYTF. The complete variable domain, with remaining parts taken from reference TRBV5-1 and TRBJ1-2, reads KAGVTQTPRYLIKTRGQQVTLSCSPISGHRSVSWYQQTPGQGLQFLFEYFSETQRNKGNFPGRFSGRQFSNSRSEMNVSTLELGDSALYLCASRGRQGINYGYTFGSGTRLTVV.

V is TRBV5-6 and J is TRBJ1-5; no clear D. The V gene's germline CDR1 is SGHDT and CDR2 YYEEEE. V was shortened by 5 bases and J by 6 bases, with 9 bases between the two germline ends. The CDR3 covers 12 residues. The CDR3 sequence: CASSQNGQPQHF. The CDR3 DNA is TGTGCCAGCAGTCAAAACGGTCAGCCCCAGCATTTT.

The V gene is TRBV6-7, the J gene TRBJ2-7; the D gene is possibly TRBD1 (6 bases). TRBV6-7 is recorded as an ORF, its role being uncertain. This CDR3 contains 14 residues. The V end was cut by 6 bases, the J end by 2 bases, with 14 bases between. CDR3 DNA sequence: TGTGCCAGCAGCCCCCGACAGGAGACCTACGAGCAGTACTTC. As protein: CASSPRQETYEQYF.

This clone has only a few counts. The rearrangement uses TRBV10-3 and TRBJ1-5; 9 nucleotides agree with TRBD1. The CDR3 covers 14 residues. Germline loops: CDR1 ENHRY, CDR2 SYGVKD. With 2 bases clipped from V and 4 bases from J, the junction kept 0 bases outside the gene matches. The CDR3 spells CAISEGQGNQPQHF. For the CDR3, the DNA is TGTGCCATCAGTGAGGGACAGGGGAATCAGCCCCAGCATTTT.

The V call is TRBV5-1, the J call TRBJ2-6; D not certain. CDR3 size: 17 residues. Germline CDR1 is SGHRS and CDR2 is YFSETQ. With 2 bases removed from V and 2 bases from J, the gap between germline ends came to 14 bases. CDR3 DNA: TGCGCCAGCAGCTTCCATGAACTCGGTGCTGGGGCCAACGTCCTGACTTTC. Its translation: CASSFHELGAGANVLTF.

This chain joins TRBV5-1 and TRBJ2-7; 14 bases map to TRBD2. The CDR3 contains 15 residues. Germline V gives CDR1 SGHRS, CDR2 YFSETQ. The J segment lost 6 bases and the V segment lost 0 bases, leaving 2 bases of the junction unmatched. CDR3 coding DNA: TGCGCCAGCAGCTTGGGGACTAGCGGGGGGACCGAGCAGTACTTC. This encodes CASSLGTSGGTEQYF. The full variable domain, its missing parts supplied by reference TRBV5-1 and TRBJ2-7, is KAGVTQTPRYLIKTRGQQVTLSCSPISGHRSVSWYQQTPGQGLQFLFEYFSETQRNKGNFPGRFSGRQFSNSRSEMNVSTLELGDSALYLCASSLGTSGGTEQYFGPGTRLTVT.

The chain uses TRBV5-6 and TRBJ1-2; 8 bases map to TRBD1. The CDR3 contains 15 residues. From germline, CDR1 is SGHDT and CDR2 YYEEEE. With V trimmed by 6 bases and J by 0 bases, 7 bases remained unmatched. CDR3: CASTHRQGTNYGYTF. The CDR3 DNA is TGTGCCAGCACCCACCGACAGGGGACTAACTATGGCTACACCTTC.

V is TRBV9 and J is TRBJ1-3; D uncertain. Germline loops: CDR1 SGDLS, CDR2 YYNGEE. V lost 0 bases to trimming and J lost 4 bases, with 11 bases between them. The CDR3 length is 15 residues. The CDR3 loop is CASSVAMGVGNTIYF. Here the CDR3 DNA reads TGTGCCAGCAGCGTAGCTATGGGCGTGGGAAACACCATATATTTT.

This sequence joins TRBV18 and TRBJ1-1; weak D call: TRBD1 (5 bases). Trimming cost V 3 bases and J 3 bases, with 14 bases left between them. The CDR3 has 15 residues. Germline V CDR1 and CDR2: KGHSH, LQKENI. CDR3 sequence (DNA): TGTGCCAGCTCACCGACAGTTAAGTCGGACACTGAAGCTTTCTTT. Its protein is CASSPTVKSDTEAFF.

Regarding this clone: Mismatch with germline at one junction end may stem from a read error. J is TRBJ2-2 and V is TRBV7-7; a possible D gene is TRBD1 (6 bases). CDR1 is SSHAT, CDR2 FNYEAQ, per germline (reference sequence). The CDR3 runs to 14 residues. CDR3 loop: CASSLVHRDGELFF. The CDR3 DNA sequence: TGTGCTAGCAGCTTAGTCCACAGGGACGGGGAGCTGTTTTTT.

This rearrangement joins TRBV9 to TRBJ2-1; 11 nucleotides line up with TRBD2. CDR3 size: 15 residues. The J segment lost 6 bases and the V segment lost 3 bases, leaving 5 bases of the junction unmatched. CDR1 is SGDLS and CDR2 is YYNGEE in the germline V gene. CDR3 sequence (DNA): TGTGCCAGCAGCGCAACTAGCGGGGGACCCAATGAGCAGTTCTTC. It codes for CASSATSGGPNEQFF.

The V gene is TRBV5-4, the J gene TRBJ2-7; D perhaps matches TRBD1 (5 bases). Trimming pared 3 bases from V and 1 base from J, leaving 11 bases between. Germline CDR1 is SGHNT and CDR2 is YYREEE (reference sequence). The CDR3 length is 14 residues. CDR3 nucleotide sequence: TGTGCCAGCAGCTACAAAGGGGTTTCCTACGAGCAGTACTTC. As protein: CASSYKGVSYEQYF.

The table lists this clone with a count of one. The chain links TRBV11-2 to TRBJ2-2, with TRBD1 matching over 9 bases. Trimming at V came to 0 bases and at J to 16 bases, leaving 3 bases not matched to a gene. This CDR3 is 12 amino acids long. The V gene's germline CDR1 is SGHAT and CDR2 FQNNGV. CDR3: CASSLETGGKFF. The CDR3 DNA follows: TGTGCCAGCAGCTTAGAGACAGGGGGGAAGTTTTTT.

The CDR3 protein is CASSQVIVQGYGYTF. The CDR3 DNA follows: TGCGCCAGCAGCCAAGTAATCGTTCAGGGCTATGGCTACACCTTC. The chain joins TRBV4-3 to TRBJ1-2; D possibly corresponds to TRBD1 (5 bases). This CDR3 is built from 15 residues. Germline V gives CDR1 LGHNA, CDR2 YSLEER. Trimming left V 1 base short and J 4 bases short, with 13 bases between.

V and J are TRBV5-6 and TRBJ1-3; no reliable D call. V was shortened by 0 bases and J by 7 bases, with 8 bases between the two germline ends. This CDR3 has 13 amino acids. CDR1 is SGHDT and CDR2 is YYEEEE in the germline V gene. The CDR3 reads CASSLGVINTIYF. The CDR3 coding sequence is TGTGCCAGCAGCTTGGGAGTAATTAACACCATATATTTT.

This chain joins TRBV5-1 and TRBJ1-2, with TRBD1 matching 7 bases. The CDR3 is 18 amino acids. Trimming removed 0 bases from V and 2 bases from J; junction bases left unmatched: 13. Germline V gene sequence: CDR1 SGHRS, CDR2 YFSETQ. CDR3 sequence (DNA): TGCGCCAGCAGCTTGGGGTGGAGGGTAGACAGGGACAACTATGGCTACACCTTC. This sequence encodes CASSLGWRVDRDNYGYTF.

CDR3 sequence (DNA): TGTGCCAGCTCACCTACGGGACAGGGAGGGAGCACTGAAGCTTTCTTT. Translating it yields CASSPTGQGGSTEAFF. The chain couples TRBV18 to TRBJ1-1; 9 bases fit TRBD1. Germline values: CDR1 KGHSH, CDR2 LQKENI. The CDR3 contains 16 residues. Trimming at V came to 3 bases and at J to 4 bases, leaving 9 bases not matched to a gene.

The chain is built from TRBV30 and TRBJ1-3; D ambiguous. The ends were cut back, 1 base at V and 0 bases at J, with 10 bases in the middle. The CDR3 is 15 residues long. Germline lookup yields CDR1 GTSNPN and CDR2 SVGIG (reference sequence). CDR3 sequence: CAWSAEGSSGNTIYF. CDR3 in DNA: TGTGCCTGGAGTGCTGAGGGCAGCTCTGGAAACACCATATATTTT.

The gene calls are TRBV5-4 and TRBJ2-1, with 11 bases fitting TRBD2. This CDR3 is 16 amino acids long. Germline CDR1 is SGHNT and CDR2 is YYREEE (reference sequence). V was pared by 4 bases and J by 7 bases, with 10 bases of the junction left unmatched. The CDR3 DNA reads TGTGCCAGCAGCAAAGAAGGGACTAGCGGTTCAAATGAGCAGTTCTTC. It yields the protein CASSKEGTSGSNEQFF.

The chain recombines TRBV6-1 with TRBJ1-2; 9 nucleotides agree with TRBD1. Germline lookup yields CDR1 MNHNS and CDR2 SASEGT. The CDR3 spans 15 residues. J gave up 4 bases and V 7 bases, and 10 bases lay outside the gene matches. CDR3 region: CASIPPGQGLYGYTF. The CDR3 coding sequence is TGTGCCAGCATTCCGCCGGGACAGGGCCTCTATGGCTACACCTTC.

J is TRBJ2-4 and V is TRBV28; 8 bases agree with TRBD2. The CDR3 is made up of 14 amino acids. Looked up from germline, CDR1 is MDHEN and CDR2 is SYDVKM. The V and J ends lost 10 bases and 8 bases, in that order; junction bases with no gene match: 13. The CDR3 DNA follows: TGTGCCACGGGGGCCAGCGGGGGTTTGGACATTCAGTACTTC. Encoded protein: CATGASGGLDIQYF. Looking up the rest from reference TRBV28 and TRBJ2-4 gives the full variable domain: DVKVTQSSRYLVKRTGEKVFLECVQDMDHENMFWYRQDPGLGLRLIYFSYDVKMKEKGDIPEGYSVSREKKERFSLILESASTNQTSMYLCATGASGGLDIQYFGAGTRLSVL.

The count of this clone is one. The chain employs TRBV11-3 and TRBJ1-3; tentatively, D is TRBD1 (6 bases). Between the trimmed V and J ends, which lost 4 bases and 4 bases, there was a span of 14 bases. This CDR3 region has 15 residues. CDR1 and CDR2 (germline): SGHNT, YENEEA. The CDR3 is CASSSRPQGGNTIYF. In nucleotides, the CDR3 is TGTGCCAGCAGCTCCCGCCCTCAGGGGGGAAACACCATATATTTT. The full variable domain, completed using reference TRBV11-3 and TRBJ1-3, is EAGVVQSPRYKIIEKKQPVAFWCNPISGHNTLYWYLQNLGQGPELLIRYENEEAVDDSQLPKDRFSAERLKGVDSTLKIQPAELGDSAVYLCASSSRPQGGNTIYFGEGSWLTVV.

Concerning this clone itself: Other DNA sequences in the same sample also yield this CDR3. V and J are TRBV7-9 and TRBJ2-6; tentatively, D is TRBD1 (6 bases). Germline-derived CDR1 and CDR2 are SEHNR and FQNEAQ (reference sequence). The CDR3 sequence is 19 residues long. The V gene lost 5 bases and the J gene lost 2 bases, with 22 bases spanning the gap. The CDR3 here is CASSIWDTLSRTGANVLTF. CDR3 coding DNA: TGTGCCAGCAGCATTTGGGACACCCTGAGCCGGACTGGGGCCAACGTCCTGACTTTC.

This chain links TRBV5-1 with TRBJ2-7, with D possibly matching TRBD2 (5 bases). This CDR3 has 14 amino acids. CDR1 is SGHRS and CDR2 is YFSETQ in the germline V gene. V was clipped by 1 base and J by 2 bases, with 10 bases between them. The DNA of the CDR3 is TGCGCCAGCAGCTTGTACCGGGGTGCCTACGAGCAGTACTTC. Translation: CASSLYRGAYEQYF.